This TCR beta chain originates from a study of beta chain features in type 1 diabetes. Notes on the study in general: Naive, central memory and regulatory TCRB repertoires appeared more similar among patients than healthy donors. PCR could preferentially amplify shorter templates, alike in patients and controls. The influence of HLA type on TCRB rearrangement stayed undetermined.

Expressed TCRB transcripts were sequenced because the entire RNA isolate underwent reverse transcription. Method: immunoSEQ multiplex PCR; TCRdb's copy keeps in-frame clones and lacks some. The sample yields under 150,000 clones, under 60% seen once. This clone was counted between two and nine times. The target antigen is unknown. The CDR3 runs 15 residues. The V and J ends lost 4 bases and 6 bases, in that order; junction bases with no gene match: 6. Per the germline V gene, CDR1 is MNHNS and CDR2 is SASEGT. The sequenced sample consisted of Tregs from blood. The chain has TRBV6-1 and TRBJ2-1; 10 bases match TRBD1. This TCR was sampled from a man aged 18 to 29 in good health. CDR3 amino acids: CASSVPGQGFNEQFF. CDR3 sequence (DNA): TGTGCCAGCAGTGTCCCGGGACAGGGGTTCAATGAGCAGTTCTTC.